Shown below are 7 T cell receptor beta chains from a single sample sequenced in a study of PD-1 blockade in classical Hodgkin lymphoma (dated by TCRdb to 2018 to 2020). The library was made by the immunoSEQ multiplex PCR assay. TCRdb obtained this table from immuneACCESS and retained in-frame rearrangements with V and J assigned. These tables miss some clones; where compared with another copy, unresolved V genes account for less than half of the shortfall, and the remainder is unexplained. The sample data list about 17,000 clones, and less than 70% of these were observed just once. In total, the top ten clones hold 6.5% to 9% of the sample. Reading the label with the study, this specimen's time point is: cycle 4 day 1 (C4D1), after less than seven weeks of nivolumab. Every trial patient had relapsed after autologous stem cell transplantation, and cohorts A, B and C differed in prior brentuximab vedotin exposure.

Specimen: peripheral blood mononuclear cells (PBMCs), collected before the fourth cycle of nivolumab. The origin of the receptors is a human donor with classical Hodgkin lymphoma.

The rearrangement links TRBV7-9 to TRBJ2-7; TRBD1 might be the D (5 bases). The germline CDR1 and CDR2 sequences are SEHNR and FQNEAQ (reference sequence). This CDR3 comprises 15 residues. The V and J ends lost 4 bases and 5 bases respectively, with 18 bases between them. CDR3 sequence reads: CASSSGSWGLHEQYF. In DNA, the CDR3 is TGTGCCAGCAGCTCCGGATCCTGGGGCCTTCACGAGCAGTACTTC.

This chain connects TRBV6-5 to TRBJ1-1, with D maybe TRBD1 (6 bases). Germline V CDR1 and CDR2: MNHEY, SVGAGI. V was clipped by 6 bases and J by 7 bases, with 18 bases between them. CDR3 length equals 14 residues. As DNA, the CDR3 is TGTGCCAGCAGGGGAACGGGGGACACTGGTGAAGCTTTCTTT. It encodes CASRGTGDTGEAFF.

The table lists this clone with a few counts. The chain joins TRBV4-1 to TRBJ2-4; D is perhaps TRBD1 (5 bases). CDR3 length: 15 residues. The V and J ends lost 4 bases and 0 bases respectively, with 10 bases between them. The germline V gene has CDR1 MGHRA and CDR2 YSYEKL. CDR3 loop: CASSLDSLAKNIQYF. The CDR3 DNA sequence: TGCGCCAGCAGCCTCGACAGCCTAGCCAAAAACATTCAGTACTTC.

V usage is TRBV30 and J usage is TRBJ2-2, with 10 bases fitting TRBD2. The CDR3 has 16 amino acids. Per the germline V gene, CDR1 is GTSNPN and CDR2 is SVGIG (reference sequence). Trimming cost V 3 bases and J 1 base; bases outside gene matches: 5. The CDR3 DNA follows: TGTGCCTGGAGAATTAGCGGGAGGAAGAACACCGGGGAGCTGTTTTTT. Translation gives CAWRISGRKNTGELFF.

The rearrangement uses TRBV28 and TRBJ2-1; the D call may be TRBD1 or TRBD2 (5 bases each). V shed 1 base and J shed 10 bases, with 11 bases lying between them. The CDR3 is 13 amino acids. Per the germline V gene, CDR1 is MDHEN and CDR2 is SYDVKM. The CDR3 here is CASSLLIGGEQFF. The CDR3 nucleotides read TGTGCCAGCAGTTTATTAATTGGGGGAGAGCAGTTCTTC.

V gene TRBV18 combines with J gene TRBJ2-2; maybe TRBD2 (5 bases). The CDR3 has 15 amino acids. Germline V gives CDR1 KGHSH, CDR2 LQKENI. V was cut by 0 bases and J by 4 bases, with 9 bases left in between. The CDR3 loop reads CASSPPGGPTGELFF. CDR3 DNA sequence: TGTGCCAGCTCACCACCAGGAGGTCCCACCGGGGAGCTGTTTTTT.

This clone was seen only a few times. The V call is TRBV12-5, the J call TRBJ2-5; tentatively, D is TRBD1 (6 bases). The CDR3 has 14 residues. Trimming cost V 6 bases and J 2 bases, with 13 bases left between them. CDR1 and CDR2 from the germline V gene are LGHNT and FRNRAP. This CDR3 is CASGPGTSQETQYF. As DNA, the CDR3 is TGTGCTAGTGGCCCGGGGACAAGTCAAGAGACCCAGTACTTC.